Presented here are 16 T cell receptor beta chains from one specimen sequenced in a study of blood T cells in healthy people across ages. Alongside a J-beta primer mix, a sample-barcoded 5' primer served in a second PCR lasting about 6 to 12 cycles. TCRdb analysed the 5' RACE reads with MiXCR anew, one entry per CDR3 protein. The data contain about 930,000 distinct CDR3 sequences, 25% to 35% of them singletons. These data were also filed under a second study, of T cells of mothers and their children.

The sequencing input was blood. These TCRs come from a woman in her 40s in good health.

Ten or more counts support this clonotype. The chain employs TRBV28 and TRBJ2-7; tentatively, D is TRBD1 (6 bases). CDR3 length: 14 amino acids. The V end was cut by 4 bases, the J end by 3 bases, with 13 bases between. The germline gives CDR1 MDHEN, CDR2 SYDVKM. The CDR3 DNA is TGTGCCAGCAGTTCTCCGGGACACAACTACGAGCAGTACTTC. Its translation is CASSSPGHNYEQYF. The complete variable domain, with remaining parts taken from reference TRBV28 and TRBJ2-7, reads DVKVTQSSRYLVKRTGEKVFLECVQDMDHENMFWYRQDPGLGLRLIYFSYDVKMKEKGDIPEGYSVSREKKERFSLILESASTNQTSMYLCASSSPGHNYEQYFGPGTRLTVT.

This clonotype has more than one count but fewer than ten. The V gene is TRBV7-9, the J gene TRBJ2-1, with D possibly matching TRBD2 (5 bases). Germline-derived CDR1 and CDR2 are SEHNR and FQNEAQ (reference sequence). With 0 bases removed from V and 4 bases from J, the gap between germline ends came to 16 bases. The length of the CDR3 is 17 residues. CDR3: CASSLAETLLGYNEQFF. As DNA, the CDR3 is TGTGCCAGCAGCTTAGCCGAGACCCTACTAGGGTACAATGAGCAGTTCTTC.

The chain's CDR3 is CASSSDEGNNSPLHF. CDR3 nucleotide sequence: TGTGCCAGCAGCTCAGATGAGGGAAATAATTCACCCCTCCACTTT. The rearrangement uses TRBV7-9 and TRBJ1-6; D uncertain. Germline CDR1 SEHNR, CDR2 FQNEAQ (reference sequence). V was shortened by 4 bases and J by 5 bases, with 12 bases between the two germline ends. This CDR3 has 15 amino acids.

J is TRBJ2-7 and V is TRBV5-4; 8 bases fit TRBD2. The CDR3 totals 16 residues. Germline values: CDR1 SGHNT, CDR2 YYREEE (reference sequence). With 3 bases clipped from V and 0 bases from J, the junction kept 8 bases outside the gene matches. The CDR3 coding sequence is TGTGCCAGCAGCTCCACCGGGCGGGGGGACTCCTACGAGCAGTACTTC. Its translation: CASSSTGRGDSYEQYF.

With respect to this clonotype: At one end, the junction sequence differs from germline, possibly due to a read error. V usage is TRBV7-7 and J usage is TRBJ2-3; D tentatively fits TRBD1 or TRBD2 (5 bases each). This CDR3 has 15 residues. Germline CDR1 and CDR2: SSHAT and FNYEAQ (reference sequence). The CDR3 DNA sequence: TGTGCTAGCAGCCCGGGGCTAGCCTTCACAGATACGCAGTATTTT. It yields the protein CASSPGLAFTDTQYF.

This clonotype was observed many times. The CDR3 nucleotides are TGTGCCAGCAGCTTAGCGGACAGATCTTCTGGGGCCAACGTCCTGACTTTC. Translation gives CASSLADRSSGANVLTF. The chain couples TRBV7-2 to TRBJ2-6, with D perhaps TRBD1 (6 bases). The CDR3 runs 17 residues. V shed 0 bases and J shed 1 base, with 10 bases lying between them. Germline lookup yields CDR1 SGHTA and CDR2 FQGNSA.

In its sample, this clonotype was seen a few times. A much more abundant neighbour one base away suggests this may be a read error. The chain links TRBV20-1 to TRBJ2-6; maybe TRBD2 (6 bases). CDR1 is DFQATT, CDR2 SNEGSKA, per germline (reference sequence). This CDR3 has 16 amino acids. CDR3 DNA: TGCAGTGCTAGACGGGGACTGAGCTCTGGGACCAACGTCCTGACTTTC. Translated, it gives CSARRGLSSGTNVLTF.

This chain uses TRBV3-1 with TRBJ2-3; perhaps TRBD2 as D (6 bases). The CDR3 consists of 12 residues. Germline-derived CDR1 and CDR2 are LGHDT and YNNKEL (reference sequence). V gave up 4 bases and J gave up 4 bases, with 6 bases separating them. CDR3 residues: CASSRLADTQYF. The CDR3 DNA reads TGTGCCAGCAGCCGACTAGCAGATACGCAGTATTTT.

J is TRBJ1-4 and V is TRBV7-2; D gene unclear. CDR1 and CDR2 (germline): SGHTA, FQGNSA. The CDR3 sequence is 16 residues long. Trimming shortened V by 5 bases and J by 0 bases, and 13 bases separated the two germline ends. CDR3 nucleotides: TGTGCCAGCAGCCCCCGACGGGTGACAACTAATGAAAAACTGTTTTTT. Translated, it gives CASSPRRVTTNEKLFF.

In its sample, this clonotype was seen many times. The CDR3 spells CASSYSRGIIETQYF. As DNA, the CDR3 is TGTGCCAGCAGTTACTCCAGGGGTATCATAGAGACCCAGTACTTC. The rearrangement joins TRBV6-5 to TRBJ2-5; D is perhaps TRBD1 (6 bases). Trimming left V 0 bases short and J 4 bases short, with 12 bases between. This CDR3 is 15 amino acids long. Germline-derived CDR1 and CDR2 are MNHEY and SVGAGI.

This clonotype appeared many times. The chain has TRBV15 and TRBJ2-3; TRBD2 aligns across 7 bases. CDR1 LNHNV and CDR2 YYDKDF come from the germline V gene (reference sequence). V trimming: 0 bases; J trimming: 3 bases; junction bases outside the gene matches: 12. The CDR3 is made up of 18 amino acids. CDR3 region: CATSRDYVWRGMTDTQYF. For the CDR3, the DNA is TGTGCCACCAGCAGAGATTACGTCTGGCGGGGGATGACAGATACGCAGTATTTT.

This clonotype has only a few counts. In nucleotides, the CDR3 is TGTGCCAGCAGTGACCGCTCGACAGGGGACGGGGATGAGCAGTTCTTC. As protein: CASSDRSTGDGDEQFF. The chain uses TRBV6-5 and TRBJ2-1, with 8 bases matching TRBD1. CDR1 and CDR2 (germline): MNHEY, SVGAGI. V was pared by 5 bases and J by 8 bases, with 14 bases of the junction left unmatched. This CDR3 region has 16 residues.

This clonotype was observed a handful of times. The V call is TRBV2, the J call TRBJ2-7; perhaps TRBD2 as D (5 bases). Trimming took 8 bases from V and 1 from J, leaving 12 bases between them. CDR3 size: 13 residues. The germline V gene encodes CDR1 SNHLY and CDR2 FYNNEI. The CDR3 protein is CASRAAESYEQYF. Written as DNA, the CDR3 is TGTGCCAGCCGAGCGGCCGAATCCTACGAGCAGTACTTC.

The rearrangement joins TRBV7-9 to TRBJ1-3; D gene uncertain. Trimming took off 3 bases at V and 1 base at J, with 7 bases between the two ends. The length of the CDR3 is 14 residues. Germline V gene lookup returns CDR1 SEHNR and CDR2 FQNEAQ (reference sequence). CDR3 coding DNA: TGTGCCAGCAGCTTCTCACAGTCTGGAAACACCATATATTTT. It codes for CASSFSQSGNTIYF.

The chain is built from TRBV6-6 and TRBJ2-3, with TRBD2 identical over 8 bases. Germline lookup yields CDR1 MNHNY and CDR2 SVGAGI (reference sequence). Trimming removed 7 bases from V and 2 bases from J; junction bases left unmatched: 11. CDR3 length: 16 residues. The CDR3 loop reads CASTHGQRGNTDTQYF. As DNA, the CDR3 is TGTGCCAGCACCCACGGCCAGCGGGGGAACACAGATACGCAGTATTTT.

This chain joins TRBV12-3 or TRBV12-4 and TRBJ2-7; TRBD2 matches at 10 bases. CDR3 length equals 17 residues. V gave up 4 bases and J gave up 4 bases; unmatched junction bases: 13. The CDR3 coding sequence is TGTGCCAGCAGTTCCCTAGTCCGCACTAGCGGGATTTACGAGCAGTACTTC. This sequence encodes CASSSLVRTSGIYEQYF.